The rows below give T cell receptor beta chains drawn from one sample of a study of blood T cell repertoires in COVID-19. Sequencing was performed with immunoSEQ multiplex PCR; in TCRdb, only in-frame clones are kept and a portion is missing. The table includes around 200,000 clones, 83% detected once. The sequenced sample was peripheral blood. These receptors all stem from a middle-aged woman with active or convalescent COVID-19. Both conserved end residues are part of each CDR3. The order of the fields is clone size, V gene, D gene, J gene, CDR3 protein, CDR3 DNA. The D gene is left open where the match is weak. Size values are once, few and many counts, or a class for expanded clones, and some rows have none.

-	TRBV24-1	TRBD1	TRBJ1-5	CATPGTAYSNQPQHF	TGTGCCACCCCCGGGACAGCTTATAGCAATCAGCCCCAGCATTTT
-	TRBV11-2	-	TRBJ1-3	CASSQLGGGPNTIYF	TGTGCCAGCAGCCAACTCGGCGGGGGGCCAAACACCATATATTTT
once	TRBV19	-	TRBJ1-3	CASSIRLSSGNTIYF	TGTGCCAGTAGTATACGACTCAGCTCTGGAAACACCATATATTTT
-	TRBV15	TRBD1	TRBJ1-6	CATSRSPNRGNSPLHF	TGTGCCACCAGCAGATCTCCAAACAGGGGAAATTCACCCCTCCACTTT
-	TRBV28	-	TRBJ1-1	CASTFPGGTEAFF	TGTGCCAGCACCTTCCCCGGGGGGACTGAAGCTTTCTTT
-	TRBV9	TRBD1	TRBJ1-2	CASTSSPDRPNYGYTF	TGTGCCAGCACTTCTTCCCCGGACAGGCCAAACTATGGCTACACCTTC
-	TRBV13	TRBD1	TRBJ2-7	CASSRDRRLYEQYF	TGTGCCAGCAGCCGGGACAGGAGACTCTACGAGCAGTACTTC
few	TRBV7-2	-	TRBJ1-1	CASSSQGLRNTEAFF	TGTGCCAGCAGCTCGCAGGGGCTCAGAAACACTGAAGCTTTCTTT
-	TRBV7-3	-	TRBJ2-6	CASSLDAGRAEDSGANVLTF	TGTGCCAGCAGCTTAGATGCGGGAAGGGCGGAAGACTCTGGGGCCAACGTCCTGACTTTC
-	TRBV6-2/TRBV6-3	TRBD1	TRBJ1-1	CASSWGQTRLNTEAFF	TGTGCCAGCAGTTGGGGACAGACAAGACTGAACACTGAAGCTTTCTTT
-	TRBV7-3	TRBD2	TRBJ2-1	CASSALAGPYNEQFF	TGTGCCAGCAGCGCCCTAGCGGGACCCTACAATGAGCAGTTCTTC
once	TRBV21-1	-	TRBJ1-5	CASSKDRVRQPQHF	TGTGCCAGCAGCAAAGACAGGGTGCGGCAGCCCCAGCATTTT
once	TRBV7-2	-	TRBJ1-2	CASSWRVADPNYGYTF	TGTGCCAGCAGCTGGAGGGTGGCAGACCCTAACTATGGCTACACCTTC
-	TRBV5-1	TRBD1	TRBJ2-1	CASSLGDREWNEQFF	TGCGCCAGCAGCTTGGGGGACAGGGAATGGAATGAGCAGTTCTTC
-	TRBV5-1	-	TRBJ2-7	CASSPLGRAQEQYF	TGCGCCAGCAGCCCGCTCGGCAGGGCACAAGAGCAGTACTTC
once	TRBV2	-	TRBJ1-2	CASSEGHPMLYSFRPLGYTF	TGTGCCAGCAGTGAAGGGCATCCTATGCTTTATAGCTTCAGACCCCTGGGCTACACCTTC
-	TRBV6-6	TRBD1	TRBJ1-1	CASSYDRDTEAFF	TGTGCCAGCAGTTACGACAGGGATACTGAAGCTTTCTTT
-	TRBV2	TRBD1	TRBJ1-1	CASANRGQHMNTEAFF	TGTGCCAGCGCCAACCGGGGACAGCACATGAACACTGAAGCTTTCTTT
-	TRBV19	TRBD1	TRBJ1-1	CASSRDSWVTEAFF	TGTGCCAGTAGTCGGGACAGTTGGGTCACTGAAGCTTTCTTT
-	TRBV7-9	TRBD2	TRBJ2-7	CASSLAAGGRYEQYF	TGTGCCAGCAGCTTAGCAGCGGGGGGTCGCTACGAGCAGTACTTC
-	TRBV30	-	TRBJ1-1	CAWSRGRLNDMNTEAFF	TGTGCCTGGAGTAGGGGTAGATTGAACGACATGAACACTGAAGCTTTCTTT
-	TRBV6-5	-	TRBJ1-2	CASTRGGVYTF	TGTGCCAGCACTCGAGGGGGGGTCTACACCTTC
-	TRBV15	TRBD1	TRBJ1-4	CATSEATQGAYEKLFF	TGTGCCACCAGCGAAGCAACACAGGGGGCGTATGAAAAACTGTTTTTT
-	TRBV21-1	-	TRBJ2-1	CASSTRTSGPSYNEQFF	TGTGCCAGCAGCACCCGGACTAGCGGGCCCTCCTACAATGAGCAGTTCTTC
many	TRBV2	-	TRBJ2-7	CASRPRDIYEQYF	TGTGCCAGCAGGCCTCGGGACATCTACGAGCAGTACTTC
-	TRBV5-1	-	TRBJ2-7	CASSSGDMTYEQYF	TGCGCCAGCAGCTCCGGGGACATGACCTACGAGCAGTACTTC
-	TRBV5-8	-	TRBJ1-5	CASSFGGSNQPQHF	TGTGCCAGCAGCTTTGGCGGTAGCAATCAGCCCCAGCATTTT
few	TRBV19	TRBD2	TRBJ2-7	CASSIRLAGGNYEQYF	TGTGCCAGTAGTATCCGGCTAGCGGGAGGAAACTACGAGCAGTACTTC
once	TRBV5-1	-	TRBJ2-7	CASRKQGIGSYEQYF	TGCGCCAGCAGGAAACAGGGAATAGGCTCCTACGAGCAGTACTTC
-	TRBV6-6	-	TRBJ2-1	CASNLLGRNEQFF	TGTGCCAGCAATCTCCTGGGGAGGAATGAGCAGTTCTTC
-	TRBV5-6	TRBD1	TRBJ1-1	CASSDPGGANTEAFF	TGTGCCAGCAGTGATCCAGGGGGCGCGAACACTGAAGCTTTCTTT
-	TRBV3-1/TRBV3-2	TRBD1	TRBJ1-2	CASSHTGEDYGYTF	TGTGCCAGCAGCCACACAGGGGAAGACTATGGCTACACCTTC
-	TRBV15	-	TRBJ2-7	CATSRDPSRDLTYEQYF	TGTGCCACCAGCAGAGATCCATCCAGGGATCTGACCTACGAGCAGTACTTC
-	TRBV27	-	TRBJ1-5	CASSSTSRGSNQPQHF	TGTGCCAGCAGTTCAACCTCACGGGGAAGCAATCAGCCCCAGCATTTT
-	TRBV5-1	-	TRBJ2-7	CASSLAGVHEQYF	TGCGCCAGCAGCTTGGCAGGGGTCCACGAGCAGTACTTC
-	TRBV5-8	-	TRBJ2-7	CASSLAPAYEQYF	TGTGCCAGCAGCTTGGCTCCGGCCTACGAGCAGTACTTC
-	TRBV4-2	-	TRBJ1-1	CASSQNRASEAFF	TGTGCCAGCAGCCAGAACAGGGCTAGTGAAGCTTTCTTT
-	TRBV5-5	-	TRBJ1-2	CASSLGATANYGYTF	TGTGCCAGCAGCTTGGGGGCCACAGCTAACTATGGCTACACCTTC
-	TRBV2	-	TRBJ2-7	CASSEWHPYEQYF	TGTGCCAGCAGTGAATGGCACCCCTACGAGCAGTACTTC
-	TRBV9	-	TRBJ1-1	CASSVTGLRDTEAFF	TGTGCCAGCAGCGTTACAGGCCTGCGTGACACTGAAGCTTTCTTT
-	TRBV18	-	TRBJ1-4	CASSPGRADNEKLFF	TGTGCCAGCTCACCAGGGAGGGCCGATAATGAAAAACTGTTTTTT
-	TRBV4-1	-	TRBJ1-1	CASSSRATEAFF	TGCGCCAGCAGCTCCCGAGCCACTGAAGCTTTCTTT
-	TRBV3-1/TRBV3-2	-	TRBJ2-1	CASSHLRDTSYNEQFF	TGTGCCAGCAGCCACCTCCGGGACACTAGCTACAATGAGCAGTTCTTC
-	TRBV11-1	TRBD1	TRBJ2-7	CASSFPQQGDNYEQYF	TGTGCCAGCAGCTTTCCCCAACAGGGGGATAACTACGAGCAGTACTTC
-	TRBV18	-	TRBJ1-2	CASSPGGDGYTF	TGTGCCAGCTCACCAGGGGGGGATGGCTACACCTTC
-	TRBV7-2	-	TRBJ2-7	CASSLERGTYKQYF	TGTGCCAGCAGCTTAGAACGGGGGACCTACAAGCAGTACTTC
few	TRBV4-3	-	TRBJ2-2	CASSQVATGELFF	TGCGCCAGCAGCCAAGTTGCGACCGGGGAGCTGTTTTTT
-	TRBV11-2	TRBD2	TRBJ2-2	CASSAQRGDTGELFF	TGTGCCAGCAGCGCCCAGCGGGGGGACACCGGGGAGCTGTTTTTT